Here is one TCR beta chain with its context. This entry comes from a study of blood T cell repertoires in COVID-19. Germline V gives CDR1 MNHEY, CDR2 SMNVEV (reference sequence). Trimming removed 8 bases from V and 0 bases from J; junction bases left unmatched: 10. The length of the CDR3 is 15 residues. Individuals aged about 18 to 89 years were recruited from 24 US areas. Some clones are missing from TCRdb's copy, which holds only in-frame ones; the method was immunoSEQ multiplex PCR. The sample contains roughly 250,000 clones, approximately 91% of which appear only once. The sequencing input was PBMCs or T cells enriched from blood (not recorded which). The origin of this receptor is a human donor in a cohort exposed to, infected with or recovered from COVID-19 (not recorded which). The donor label of this sample is uncertain. The chain uses TRBV27 and TRBJ2-7; TRBD1 matches at 7 bases. CDR3 coding DNA: TGTGCCAGCTCCTACGCCGGGGACAGCTCCTACGAGCAGTACTTC. Its protein product is CASSYAGDSSYEQYF.